This T cell receptor (beta chain) was found in a study of spatial heterogeneity in lung cancer. Overall study context: Each time, sequencing found more beta-chain sequences than alpha-chain sequences.

This sample's time point: sample taken at primary tumor resection. Unsorted whole RNA from tumor, nontumor lung or frozen PBMC underwent sequencing. There were some 76 donors, all of them untreated patients with early-stage non-small cell lung cancer. Worth noting for this clonotype: Since the library was made to target alpha chains, this beta chain is a stray read and its abundance is not meaningful.

A unique molecular identifier was carried by every single TCR cDNA molecule. TCRdb re-called the 5' RACE reads through MiXCR, storing one row per CDR3 protein. The repertoire holds 4,100 or so distinct CDR3 sequences, with roughly 35% as singletons. Material: PBMCs, obtained at surgery. This TCR was recovered from a male donor with early-stage non-small cell lung cancer.

CDR3 nucleotides: TGTGCCTGGACCCAATCGAATACCTACGAGCAGTACTTC. It codes for CAWTQSNTYEQYF. The rearrangement joins TRBV30 to TRBJ2-7; no clear D. V lost 4 bases and J 2 bases, leaving 12 bases between the germline ends. The germline V gene encodes CDR1 GTSNPN and CDR2 SVGIG (reference sequence). This CDR3 has 13 amino acids.